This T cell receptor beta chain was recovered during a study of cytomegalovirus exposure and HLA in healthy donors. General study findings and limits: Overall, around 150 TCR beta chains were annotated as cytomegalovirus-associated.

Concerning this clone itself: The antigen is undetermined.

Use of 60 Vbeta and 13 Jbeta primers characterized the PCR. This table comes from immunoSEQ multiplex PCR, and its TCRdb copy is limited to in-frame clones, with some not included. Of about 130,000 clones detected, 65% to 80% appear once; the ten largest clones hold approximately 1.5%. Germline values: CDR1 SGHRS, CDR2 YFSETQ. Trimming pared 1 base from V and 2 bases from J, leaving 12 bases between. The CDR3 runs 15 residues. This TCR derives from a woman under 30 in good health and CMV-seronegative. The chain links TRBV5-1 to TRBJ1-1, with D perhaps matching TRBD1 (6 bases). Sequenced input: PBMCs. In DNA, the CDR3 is TGCGCCAGCAGCTTGACGGGACACATTAACACTGAAGCTTTCTTT. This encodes CASSLTGHINTEAFF. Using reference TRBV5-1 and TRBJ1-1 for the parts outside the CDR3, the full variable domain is KAGVTQTPRYLIKTRGQQVTLSCSPISGHRSVSWYQQTPGQGLQFLFEYFSETQRNKGNFPGRFSGRQFSNSRSEMNVSTLELGDSALYLCASSLTGHINTEAFFGQGTRLTVV.